The rows below give T cell receptor beta chains drawn from one sample of a study of monozygotic twins with inflammatory bowel disease. TCRdb re-called the 5' RACE reads and catalogs CDR3 proteins one per entry, DNA excluded. The sample's table shows approximately 400,000 distinct CDR3 sequences. The sample consisted of blood. All receptors derive from a human donor with ulcerative colitis or Crohn's disease, or a healthy co-twin of an affected twin (not recorded which). CDR3s include the opening cysteine and the closing phenylalanine or tryptophan.

>TRBV7-8|TRBJ1-2
CASSLGLGDGYTF
>TRBV6-1|TRBJ2-2
CATSGLAVTGELFF
>TRBV5-1|TRBJ2-7
CASSLRQGGPYEQYF
>TRBV20-1|TRBJ1-1
CSAPRTGSWATEAFF
>TRBV14|TRBJ1-1
CASSQGHNTEAFF
>TRBV6-2/TRBV6-3|TRBJ1-5
CASKRPGDQPQHF
>TRBV19|TRBJ1-1
CASSIGGRAREAFF
>TRBV20-1|TRBJ1-1
CSARYRATEAFF
>TRBV3-1|TRBJ1-4
CASSQGDRAEKLFF
>TRBV6-5|TRBJ2-1
CASSNRGDRFYNEQFF
>TRBV7-2|TRBJ2-5
CASSFLQGRETQYF
>TRBV7-8|TRBJ1-1
CASSLEGAWNTEAFF
>TRBV5-1|TRBJ2-1
CASSLSAGQGSEQFF
>TRBV9|TRBJ2-1
CASSVVGLREQFF
>TRBV6-5|TRBJ2-3
CASSYGSGGWKSTDTQYF
>TRBV4-2|TRBJ2-4
CASSLGQGGQNIQYF
>TRBV3-1|TRBJ2-1
CASSARISGGPWNEQFF
>TRBV30|TRBJ2-6
CAWTIGGSGANVLTF
>TRBV23-1|TRBJ1-1
CASSQSTDHTEAFF
>TRBV20-1|TRBJ1-1
CSARDRSPEQGVRNTEAFF
>TRBV12-3/TRBV12-4|TRBJ1-2
CASSLDPSAGQRDYGYTF
>TRBV5-1|TRBJ1-1
CASSLAQQGFGTEAFF
>TRBV6-2/TRBV6-3|TRBJ1-5
CASSRPRTGNSNQPQHF
>TRBV7-9|TRBJ2-1
CASSLRGPSYNEQFF
>TRBV15|TRBJ1-5
CATSRGGTGGEPQHF
>TRBV7-2|TRBJ1-2
CASSLEPGYTF
>TRBV29-1|TRBJ1-1
CSVYRAAEAFF
>TRBV7-9|TRBJ2-7
CASSFGLAGDNYEQYF
>TRBV6-1|TRBJ2-5
CASRQSRGRGETQYF
>TRBV5-5|TRBJ2-7
CASSLEAPVPSYEQYF
>TRBV29-1|TRBJ1-1
CSAEDRISEAFF
>TRBV4-3|TRBJ1-5
CASSQEIGQGNQPQHF
>TRBV5-1|TRBJ1-1
CASSFLAENTEAFF
>TRBV9|TRBJ2-7
CASSVDSGGAGGEQYF
>TRBV7-2|TRBJ2-5
CASSLVLAGGTQETQYF
>TRBV24-1|TRBJ1-1
CATPDPRQFMNTEAFF
>TRBV24-1|TRBJ2-2
CATSDLPGTGSPGELFF
>TRBV20-1|TRBJ1-5
CSARFLSTGNQPQHF
>TRBV20-1|TRBJ2-7
CSARGDPRTPSYEQYF
>TRBV5-1|TRBJ1-2
CASSLGTGSYYGYTF
>TRBV28|TRBJ2-5
CAIQTGGSGAETQYF
>TRBV7-2|TRBJ1-1
CASSLGGGVAFF
>TRBV6-2/TRBV6-3|TRBJ2-7
CASSYSGGEQYF
>TRBV7-2|TRBJ2-3
CASSPGLASDTQYF
>TRBV6-5|TRBJ1-2
CASSYSGAPLYGYTF
>TRBV5-6|TRBJ2-7
CASSLEEAYEQYF